Below are 27 T cell receptor beta chains sequenced from a single sample in a study of blood T cell repertoires in COVID-19. Assay used: immunoSEQ multiplex PCR; TCRdb lists only in-frame clones, some missing. The sample carries about 64,000 clones, just over 85% recorded once. The sample was peripheral blood. Every receptor here comes from a man aged 35 to 55 with acute or convalescent COVID-19.

The rearrangement joins TRBV9 to TRBJ2-7, with D tentatively TRBD2 (7 bases). This CDR3 is 14 amino acids long. Germline values: CDR1 SGDLS, CDR2 YYNGEE. Trimming shortened V by 4 bases and J by 0 bases, and 11 bases separated the two germline ends. In DNA, the CDR3 is TGTGCCAGCAGCAGGGGGGGTACCTCCTACGAGCAGTACTTC. Translated: CASSRGGTSYEQYF.

A few counts support this clone. The chain is built from TRBV13 and TRBJ1-2; 8 bases match TRBD1. Germline V CDR1 and CDR2: PRHDT, FYEKMQ (reference sequence). Trimming cost V 0 bases and J 4 bases; bases outside gene matches: 16. The length of the CDR3 is 19 residues. Here the CDR3 reads CASSLGQVDQGTGVYGYTF. The CDR3 nucleotides read TGTGCCAGCAGCTTAGGCCAGGTGGATCAGGGGACAGGAGTCTATGGCTACACCTTC.

The chain links TRBV5-5 to TRBJ1-2; the match to TRBD1 covers 8 bases. The junction had 8 bases not matched to a gene; V was cut back by 2 bases and J by 2 bases. CDR1 and CDR2 (germline): SGHKS, YYEKEE (reference sequence). This CDR3 is 16 amino acids long. In nucleotides, the CDR3 is TGTGCCAGCAGCTTAGGAACAGGGGGGGCAAACTATGGCTACACCTTC. This codes for CASSLGTGGANYGYTF.

The J gene is TRBJ1-1, the V gene TRBV15, with D tentatively TRBD1 (5 bases). The V and J ends lost 1 base and 0 bases respectively, with 9 bases between them. In germline, CDR1 is LNHNV, CDR2 YYDKDF (reference sequence). The CDR3 covers 15 residues. This CDR3 is CATSRVDNLNTEAFF. For the CDR3, the DNA is TGTGCCACCAGCAGAGTGGACAACTTGAACACTGAAGCTTTCTTT.

This clone occurred a few times. This chain links TRBV11-2 with TRBJ2-2; D possibly corresponds to TRBD2 (7 bases). Germline V gene data show CDR1 as SGHAT and CDR2 as FQNNGV. V was clipped by 7 bases and J by 4 bases, with 16 bases between them. This CDR3 has 15 amino acids. The DNA of the CDR3 is TGTGCCAGCAACCGAGGGGGGGTGGGCACCGGGGAGCTGTTTTTT. Translation gives CASNRGGVGTGELFF.

This clone was detected once. The genes are TRBV30 and TRBJ1-4; D is undetermined. V was pared by 2 bases and J by 7 bases, with 20 bases between. Germline CDR1 reads GTSNPN; CDR2 reads SVGIG (reference sequence). This CDR3 is built from 16 residues. The CDR3 sequence: CAWSRILDPSGEKLFF. CDR3 coding DNA: TGTGCCTGGAGTAGAATACTTGACCCTTCGGGTGAAAAACTGTTTTTT.

This clone was recorded a few times. The chain joins TRBV12-3 or TRBV12-4 to TRBJ1-5; D unclear. There are 13 residues in the CDR3. The V end lost 0 bases, the J end lost 3 bases, and 3 bases lay between the germline ends. The CDR3 DNA follows: TGTGCCAGCAGTTTAGCCCTCAATCAGCCCCAGCATTTT. As protein: CASSLALNQPQHF.

This rearrangement joins TRBV29-1 to TRBJ2-7; possibly TRBD2 for D (6 bases). CDR1 and CDR2 from the germline V gene are SQVTM and ANQGSEA. The CDR3 totals 12 residues. V was clipped by 4 bases and J by 6 bases, with 13 bases between them. CDR3 in amino acids: CSVATGGFEQYF. CDR3 coding DNA: TGCAGCGTTGCTACCGGGGGATTCGAGCAGTACTTC.

V gene TRBV4-2 combines with J gene TRBJ1-6; no reliable D call. Trimming took 2 bases from V and 9 from J, leaving 11 bases between them. CDR1 is LGHNA and CDR2 is YNFKEQ in the germline V gene. The CDR3 length is 14 residues. The chain's CDR3 is CASSQLGLISPLHF. The CDR3 DNA is TGTGCCAGCAGCCAACTGGGCCTTATTTCACCCCTCCACTTT.

The CDR3 reads CASSRTGDLGAFF. DNA of the CDR3: TGCGCCAGCAGCCGAACAGGGGATTTGGGAGCTTTCTTT. The chain couples TRBV5-1 to TRBJ1-1; 7 bases agree with TRBD1. The ends lost 4 bases at V and 10 bases at J; junction bases unmatched: 10. This CDR3 contains 13 residues. Per the germline V gene, CDR1 is SGHRS and CDR2 is YFSETQ.

The rearrangement joins TRBV15 to TRBJ1-2; TRBD1 matches at 12 bases. This CDR3 contains 15 residues. Unmatched junction bases numbered 4, after V lost 0 bases and J lost 8 bases. In germline, CDR1 is LNHNV, CDR2 YYDKDF (reference sequence). The CDR3 region is CATSREGQGARGYTF. The DNA for the CDR3 is TGTGCCACCAGCAGAGAGGGACAGGGGGCGCGAGGCTACACCTTC. Full variable domain (outside the CDR3, taken from reference TRBV15 and TRBJ1-2): DAMVIQNPRYQVTQFGKPVTLSCSQTLNHNVMYWYQQKSSQAPKLLFHYYDKDFNNEADTPDNFQSRRPNTSFCFLDIRSPGLGDTAMYLCATSREGQGARGYTFGSGTRLTVV.

This chain connects TRBV5-1 to TRBJ1-5; 7 nucleotides agree with TRBD1. Trimming cost V 4 bases and J 9 bases; bases outside gene matches: 13. Germline-derived CDR1 and CDR2 are SGHRS and YFSETQ. The CDR3 loop spans 15 amino acids. CDR3 protein: CASSAEGGGTSPQHF. The CDR3, as DNA: TGCGCCAGCAGCGCCGAAGGGGGCGGGACATCGCCCCAGCATTTT.

The CDR3 sequence: CASKRQGAGNTIYF. In nucleotides, the CDR3 is TGTGCCAGCAAAAGGCAGGGCGCTGGAAACACCATATATTTT. The chain joins TRBV28 to TRBJ1-3, with D possibly TRBD1 on 5 matching bases. The germline V and J ends were trimmed by 7 bases and 2 bases, with 12 bases remaining between them. This CDR3 is 14 amino acids long. Germline-derived CDR1 and CDR2 are MDHEN and SYDVKM. Full variable domain (remainder filled in from reference TRBV28 and TRBJ1-3): DVKVTQSSRYLVKRTGEKVFLECVQDMDHENMFWYRQDPGLGLRLIYFSYDVKMKEKGDIPEGYSVSREKKERFSLILESASTNQTSMYLCASKRQGAGNTIYFGEGSWLTVV.

The chain joins TRBV28 to TRBJ2-2, with a weak D call TRBD2 (5 bases). V was cut by 10 bases and J by 0 bases, with 9 bases left in between. The CDR3 spans 13 residues. CDR1 and CDR2 (germline): MDHEN, SYDVKM. The CDR3 DNA reads TGTGCCACTAGGACTTCGAACACCGGGGAGCTGTTTTTT. It yields the protein CATRTSNTGELFF.

The rearrangement uses TRBV7-3 and TRBJ2-1, with 9 bases matching TRBD2. The CDR3 sequence is 15 residues long. V dropped 5 bases and J dropped 5; count of bases not matched to a gene: 7. The germline V gene encodes CDR1 SGHTA and CDR2 FQGTGA. In DNA, the CDR3 is TGTGCCAGCAGCCCACGCGGGGGGGACAACAATGAGCAGTTCTTC. Encoded protein: CASSPRGGDNNEQFF. The whole variable domain, remainder taken from reference TRBV7-3 and TRBJ2-1, is GAGVSQTPSNKVTEKGKYVELRCDPISGHTALYWYRQSLGQGPEFLIYFQGTGAADDSGLPNDRFFAVRPEGSVSTLKIQRTERGDSAVYLCASSPRGGDNNEQFFGPGTRLTVL.

The chain couples TRBV7-3 to TRBJ1-1, with unresolved D. The CDR3 is 13 residues long. Germline CDR1 and CDR2: SGHTA and FQGTGA. V dropped 3 bases and J dropped 2 bases, with 7 bases sitting between them. The chain's CDR3 is CASSLHRNTEAFF. CDR3 bases: TGTGCCAGCAGCTTGCATAGAAACACTGAAGCTTTCTTT.

The chain links TRBV11-3 to TRBJ2-7; TRBD1 matches at 10 bases. Per the germline V gene, CDR1 is SGHNT and CDR2 is YENEEA. CDR3 length: 15 residues. The V and J ends lost 5 bases and 0 bases, in that order; junction bases with no gene match: 4. The CDR3 coding sequence is TGTGCCAGCAGCCCGCGGGACAGGGGCTCCTACGAGCAGTACTTC. Encoded protein: CASSPRDRGSYEQYF.

This chain connects TRBV5-1 to TRBJ1-1; the D is unclear. The CDR3 consists of 14 residues. Trimming stripped 5 bases from V and 1 base from J, with 12 bases between. Germline V gene data show CDR1 as SGHRS and CDR2 as YFSETQ. The CDR3 DNA follows: TGCGCCAGCAGGGAAGGCTCGGGGAACACTGAAGCTTTCTTT. It translates to CASREGSGNTEAFF.

The chain employs TRBV23-1 and TRBJ1-1; weak D call: TRBD1 (6 bases). TRBV23-1 is sorted into the ORF group, with uncertain function. Trimming removed 3 bases at V and 2 bases at J, with 22 bases between. The CDR3 totals 18 residues. CDR3: CASSHLVRGGGPNTEAFF. DNA of the CDR3: TGCGCCAGCAGTCATCTTGTCAGGGGCGGTGGGCCAAACACTGAAGCTTTCTTT.

This clone appeared a few times. The J gene is TRBJ1-1, the V gene TRBV7-9; 7 bases match TRBD1. The CDR3 contains 13 residues. The trim removed 5 bases at V and 2 bases at J, leaving 2 bases unmatched. CDR1 is SEHNR, CDR2 FQNEAQ, per germline (reference sequence). The CDR3 sequence: CASSRQGNTEAFF. CDR3 sequence (DNA): TGTGCCAGCAGCCGACAGGGAAACACTGAAGCTTTCTTT.

The chain links TRBV7-9 to TRBJ1-1; D is unresolved. Per the germline V gene, CDR1 is SEHNR and CDR2 is FQNEAQ (reference sequence). This CDR3 comprises 16 residues. The V end was cut by 1 base, the J end by 1 base, with 13 bases between. The DNA of the CDR3 is TGTGCCAGCAGCTTAGGTCAGGTAGACCCGAACACTGAAGCTTTCTTT. Protein: CASSLGQVDPNTEAFF.

This clone has just one count. The chain uses TRBV6-5 and TRBJ1-1, with D possibly TRBD1 on 6 matching bases. From germline, CDR1 is MNHEY and CDR2 SVGAGI. Trimming took off 8 bases at V and 4 bases at J, with 17 bases between the two ends. The CDR3 sequence is 14 residues long. CDR3 nucleotide sequence: TGTGCCAGCTCCCGAAGGGGGGGCGGCACTGAAGCTTTCTTT. Its translation: CASSRRGGGTEAFF.

Concerning this clone itself: One end of the junction is discordant with germline, which a read error may explain. The chain has TRBV2 and TRBJ1-1; D may be TRBD1 (5 bases). The CDR3 length is 14 residues. Germline V lookup: CDR1 SNHLY, CDR2 FYNNEI. The CDR3: CVSSEWGGIGEAFF. CDR3 nucleotides: TGTGTCAGCAGTGAGTGGGGGGGGATAGGTGAAGCTTTCTTT.

The chain links TRBV19 to TRBJ2-2; D is possibly TRBD2 (6 bases). The V end lost 9 bases, the J end lost 1 base, and 6 bases lay between the germline ends. Germline loops: CDR1 LNHDA, CDR2 SQIVND (reference sequence). The CDR3 sequence is 12 residues long. CDR3 sequence: CASGGNTGELFF. The CDR3 nucleotides read TGTGCCAGCGGGGGGAACACCGGGGAGCTGTTTTTT.

V is TRBV6-5 and J is TRBJ1-5; D ambiguous. With 10 bases removed from V and 6 bases from J, the gap between germline ends came to 13 bases. Germline V gives CDR1 MNHEY, CDR2 SVGAGI. This CDR3 has 12 residues. The CDR3 protein is CATGPGVQPQHF. In DNA, the CDR3 is TGTGCCACCGGGCCCGGGGTTCAGCCCCAGCATTTT.

V is TRBV27 and J is TRBJ2-1, with 8 bases identical to TRBD1. Trimming at V came to 3 bases and at J to 6 bases, leaving 7 bases not matched to a gene. The germline V gene encodes CDR1 MNHEY and CDR2 SMNVEV (reference sequence). CDR3 size: 15 residues. The CDR3 DNA sequence: TGTGCCAGCAGTTTGAGTCAGGGGGCGATCAATGAGCAGTTCTTC. Its protein is CASSLSQGAINEQFF.

The CDR3 DNA follows: TGTGCCAGCAGTTCGGGACACTTCTACGAGCAGTACTTC. Its protein is CASSSGHFYEQYF. The chain couples TRBV11-1 to TRBJ2-7, with D tentatively TRBD1 (6 bases). V was shortened by 6 bases and J by 3 bases, with 12 bases between the two germline ends. Germline values: CDR1 SGHAT, CDR2 FQDESV (reference sequence). This CDR3 has 13 residues.